This T cell receptor (beta chain) was recovered during a study of metastatic and nonmetastatic thyroid tumors. The wider study: Across peripheral blood and tumor or nodule tissue samples taken from malignant and benign thyroid patients, the repertoires were compared with one another.

The CDR3 sequence is 13 residues long. The V gene's germline CDR1 is DFQATT and CDR2 SNEGSKA (reference sequence). Until they underwent thyroid surgery, no patient had received any treatment. Per the original methods: A classifier of distant metastasis in papillary thyroid cancer was built from CDR3 differences (across clinicopathological groups). TCRdb re-processed the PCR reads through MiXCR. V and J calls and clone size were set by TCRdb, not the authors. The table records about 14,000 clones, more than 20% of them present only once. Study-wide results and caveats: Reported TCR beta diversity, measured in blood and tumor, was significantly higher for malignant thyroid tumors than for benign nodules.

This clone was observed a single time. Its target is not known. A junction end diverges from the germline sequence, so it may reflect a read error. The TCR comes from a female donor with papillary thyroid cancer or a benign thyroid nodule (not recorded which). Some clones in this sample may be carry-over from other donors' samples. The material sequenced was blood. The chain carries TRBV20-1 and TRBJ2-1, with 9 bases that match TRBD2. CDR3 nucleotides: TGCAGTGCTAGACCAGCGGGGGGCAATGAGAAGTTCTTC. It specifies CSARPAGGNEKFF.